One TCR beta chain is described in this entry. The data belong to a study of shared T cell receptors in the human thymus. TCRdb keeps only in-frame clones here, not all; method: immunoSEQ multiplex PCR. The sample records under 450,000 clones, roughly 94% being singletons. The germline V gene has CDR1 MDHEN and CDR2 SYDVKM. V lost 0 bases to trimming and J lost 3 bases, with 9 bases between them. The CDR3 totals 14 residues. The J gene is TRBJ2-7, the V gene TRBV28; D call uncertain. The sequence derives from a human donor. Sequencing used thymocytes. The CDR3 region has the DNA TGTGCCAGCAGTTTATGCAAACGGTTCTACGAGCAGTACTTC. It is translated as CASSLCKRFYEQYF.